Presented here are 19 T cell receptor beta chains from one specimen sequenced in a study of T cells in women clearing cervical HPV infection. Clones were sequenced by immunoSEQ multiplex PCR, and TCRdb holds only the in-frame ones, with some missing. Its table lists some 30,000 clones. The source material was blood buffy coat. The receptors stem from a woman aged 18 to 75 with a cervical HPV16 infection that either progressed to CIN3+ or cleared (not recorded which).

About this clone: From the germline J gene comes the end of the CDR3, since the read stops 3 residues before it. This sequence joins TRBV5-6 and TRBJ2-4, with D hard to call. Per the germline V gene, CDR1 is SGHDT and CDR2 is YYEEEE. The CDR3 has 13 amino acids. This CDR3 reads CASSLGQVYGQYF. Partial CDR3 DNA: TGTGCCAGCAGCTTGGGCCAGGTCTATGGT.

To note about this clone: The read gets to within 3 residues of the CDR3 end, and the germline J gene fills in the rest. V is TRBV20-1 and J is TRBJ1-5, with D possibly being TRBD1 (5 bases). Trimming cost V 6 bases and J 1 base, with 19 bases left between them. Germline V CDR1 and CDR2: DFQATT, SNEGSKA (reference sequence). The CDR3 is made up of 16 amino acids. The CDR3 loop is CSAVGLETASNQPQHF. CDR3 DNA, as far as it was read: TGCAGTGCCGTTGGTCTCGAGACAGCCAGCAATCAGCCC.

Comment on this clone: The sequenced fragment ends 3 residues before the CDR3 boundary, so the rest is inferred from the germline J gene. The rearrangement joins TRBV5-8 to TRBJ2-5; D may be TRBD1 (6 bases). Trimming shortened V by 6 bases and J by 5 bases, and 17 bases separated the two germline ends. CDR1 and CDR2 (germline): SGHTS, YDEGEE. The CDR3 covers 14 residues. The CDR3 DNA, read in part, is TGTGCCAGCAAGGGGGAATCCTTCCGGGAGACC. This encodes CASKGESFRET. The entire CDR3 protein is CASKGESFRETQYF.

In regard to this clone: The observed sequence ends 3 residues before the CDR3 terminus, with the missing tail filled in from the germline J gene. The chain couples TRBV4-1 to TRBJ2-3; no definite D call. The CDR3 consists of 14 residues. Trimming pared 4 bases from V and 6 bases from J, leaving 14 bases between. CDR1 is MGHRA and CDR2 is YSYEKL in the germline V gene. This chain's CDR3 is CASSPEQSRDTQYF. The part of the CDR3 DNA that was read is TGCGCCAGCAGCCCCGAGCAAAGCAGGGATACG.

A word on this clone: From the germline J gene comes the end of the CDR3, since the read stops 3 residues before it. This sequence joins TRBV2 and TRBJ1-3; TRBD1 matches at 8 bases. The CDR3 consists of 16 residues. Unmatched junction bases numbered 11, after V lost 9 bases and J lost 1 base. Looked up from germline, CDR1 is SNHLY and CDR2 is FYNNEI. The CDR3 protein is CARRGDRGRSGNTIYF. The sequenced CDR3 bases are TGTGCCAGGCGGGGAGACAGGGGAAGGTCTGGAAACACC.

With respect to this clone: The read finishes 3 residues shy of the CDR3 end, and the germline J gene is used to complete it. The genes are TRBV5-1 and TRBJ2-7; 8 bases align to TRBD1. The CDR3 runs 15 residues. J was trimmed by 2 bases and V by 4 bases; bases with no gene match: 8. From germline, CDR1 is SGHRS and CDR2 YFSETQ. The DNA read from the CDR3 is TGCGCCAGCAGCAAAGGACAGGGCCCTGCCTACGAG. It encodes CASSKGQGPAYE. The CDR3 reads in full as CASSKGQGPAYEQYF.

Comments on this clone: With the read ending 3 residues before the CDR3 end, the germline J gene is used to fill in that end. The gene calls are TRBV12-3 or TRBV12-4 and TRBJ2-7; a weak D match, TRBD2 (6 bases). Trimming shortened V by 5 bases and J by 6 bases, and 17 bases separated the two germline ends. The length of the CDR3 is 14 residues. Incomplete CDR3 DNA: TGTGCCAGCAGTCCCGGGACTGTTCCGCGCGAG. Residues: CASSPGTVPRE. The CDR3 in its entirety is CASSPGTVPREQYF.

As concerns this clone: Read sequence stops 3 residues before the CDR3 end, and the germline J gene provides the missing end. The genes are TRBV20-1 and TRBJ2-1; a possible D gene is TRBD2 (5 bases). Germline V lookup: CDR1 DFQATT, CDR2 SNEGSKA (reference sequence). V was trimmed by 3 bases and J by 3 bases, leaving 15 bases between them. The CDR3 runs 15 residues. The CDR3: CSARGIGLRYNEQFF. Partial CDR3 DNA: TGCAGTGCTAGGGGAATAGGACTCCGCTACAATGAG.

The DNA read from the CDR3 is TGTGCCAGCAGCCTAAAGGGGTTGGGAAACACC. Its protein product is CASSLKGLGNT. The CDR3, in full, reads CASSLKGLGNTIYF. This sequence joins TRBV3-1 (or the pseudogene TRBV3-2) and TRBJ1-3; TRBD1 is a possible D gene (5 bases). The read falls 3 residues short of the CDR3 end, and the missing part is taken from the germline J gene. Germline V gene lookup returns CDR1 LGHDT and CDR2 YNNKEL (reference sequence). The V and J ends lost 4 bases and 4 bases respectively, with 11 bases between them. CDR3 length equals 14 residues.

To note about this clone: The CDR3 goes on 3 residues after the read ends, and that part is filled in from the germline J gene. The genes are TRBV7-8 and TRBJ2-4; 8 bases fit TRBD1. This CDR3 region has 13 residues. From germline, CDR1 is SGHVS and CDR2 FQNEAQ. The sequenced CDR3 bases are TGTGCCAGCAGCGGACAGGGAGAATATGGT. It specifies CASSGQGEYG. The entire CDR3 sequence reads CASSGQGEYGQYF.

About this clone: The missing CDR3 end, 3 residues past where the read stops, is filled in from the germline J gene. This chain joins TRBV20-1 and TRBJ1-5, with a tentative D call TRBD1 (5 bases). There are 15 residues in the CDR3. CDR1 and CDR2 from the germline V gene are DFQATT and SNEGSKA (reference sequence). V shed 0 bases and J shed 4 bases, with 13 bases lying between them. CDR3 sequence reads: CSAREVARENQPQHF. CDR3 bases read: TGCAGTGCTAGAGAGGTGGCCAGGGAAAATCAGCCC.

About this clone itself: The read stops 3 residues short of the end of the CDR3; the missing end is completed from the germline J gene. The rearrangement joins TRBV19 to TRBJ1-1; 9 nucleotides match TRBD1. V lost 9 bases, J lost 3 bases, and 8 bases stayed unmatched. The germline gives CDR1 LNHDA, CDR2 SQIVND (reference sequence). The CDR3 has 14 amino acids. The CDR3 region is CASYKTGGYTEAFF. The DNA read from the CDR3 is TGTGCCAGCTACAAAACAGGGGGCTACACTGAA.

Incomplete CDR3 DNA: TGTGCCAGTAGTATCGTATCAGGGGCCAATCAGCCC. Translated, it gives CASSIVSGANQP. The entire CDR3 sequence reads CASSIVSGANQPQHF. The V gene is TRBV19, the J gene TRBJ1-5; D may be TRBD1 (6 bases). Read coverage stops 3 residues before the CDR3 terminus; the germline J gene supplies the remainder. This CDR3 has 15 amino acids. From germline, CDR1 is LNHDA and CDR2 SQIVND (reference sequence). V lost 3 bases, J lost 3 bases, and 12 bases lay in between.

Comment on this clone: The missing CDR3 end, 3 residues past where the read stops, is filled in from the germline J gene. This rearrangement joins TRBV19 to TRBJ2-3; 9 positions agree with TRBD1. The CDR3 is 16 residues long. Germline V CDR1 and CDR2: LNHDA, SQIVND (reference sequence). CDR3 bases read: TGTGCCAGTACTCAGACAGGGGGGCCCATAGGGCAGCCG. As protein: CASTQTGGPIGQP. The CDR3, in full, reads CASTQTGGPIGQPQYF.

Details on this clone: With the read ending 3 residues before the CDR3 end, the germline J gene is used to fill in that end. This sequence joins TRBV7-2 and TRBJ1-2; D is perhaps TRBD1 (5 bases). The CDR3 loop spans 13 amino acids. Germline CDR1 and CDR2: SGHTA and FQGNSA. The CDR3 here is CASEGLGSGDYTF. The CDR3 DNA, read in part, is TGTGCCAGCGAGGGACTAGGATCAGGCGAC. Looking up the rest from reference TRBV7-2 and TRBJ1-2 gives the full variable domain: GAGVSQSPSNKVTEKGKDVELRCDPISGHTALYWYRQSLGQGLEFLIYFQGNSAPDKSGLPSDRFSAERTGGSVSTLTIQRTQQEDSAVYLCASEGLGSGDYTFGSGTRLTVV.

The chain's CDR3 is CASSPSPVNEKLFF. The CDR3 DNA, read in part, is TGTGCCAGCTCTCCCTCCCCAGTGAATGAAAAG. The chain carries TRBV18 and TRBJ2-2; D ambiguous. The read terminates 3 residues before the CDR3 end, so the remaining end is supplied by the germline J gene. This CDR3 is built from 14 residues. The germline V gene encodes CDR1 KGHSH and CDR2 LQKENI.

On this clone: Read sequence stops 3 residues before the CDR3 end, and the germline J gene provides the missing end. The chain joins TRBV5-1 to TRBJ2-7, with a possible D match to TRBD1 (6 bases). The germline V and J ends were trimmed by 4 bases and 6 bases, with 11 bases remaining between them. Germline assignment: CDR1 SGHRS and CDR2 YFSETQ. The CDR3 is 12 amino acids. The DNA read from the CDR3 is TGCGCCAGCAGCCTTCAAGGGGGCGAG. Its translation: CASSLQGGE. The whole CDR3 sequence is CASSLQGGEQYF.

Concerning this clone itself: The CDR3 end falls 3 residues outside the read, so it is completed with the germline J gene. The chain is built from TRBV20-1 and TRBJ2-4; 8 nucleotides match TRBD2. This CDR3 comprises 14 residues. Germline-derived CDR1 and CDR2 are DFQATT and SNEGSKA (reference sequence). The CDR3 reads CSAAQRGPQETQYF. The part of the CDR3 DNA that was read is TGCAGTGCCGCGCAGCGGGGGCCCCAAGAGACT.

CDR3 in amino acids: CASSAPGLGNEQYF. CDR3 DNA, as far as it was read: TGTGCCAGCAGCGCACCGGGACTAGGTAACGAG. The V gene is TRBV7-8, the J gene TRBJ2-7, with 8 bases that match TRBD2. The read gets to within 3 residues of the CDR3 end, and the germline J gene fills in the rest. Losses at the gene ends were 5 bases for V and 5 bases for J; bases not matched to a gene: 8. The CDR3 is made up of 14 amino acids. CDR1 and CDR2 (germline): SGHVS, FQNEAQ.